These 23 T cell receptor beta chains were all obtained from the same sample, sequenced in a study of immune evolution from preneoplasia to lung adenocarcinoma. Here immunoSEQ multiplex PCR was the method, and the copy in TCRdb shows in-frame clones only, minus some. The top ten clones hold approximately 3% of a sample with 15,000 or so clones, 65% to 90% of them seen once. Sequences were obtained from FFPE lung adenocarcinoma in situ tissue. The receptor set was obtained from a donor at least 70 years old with lung adenocarcinoma.

This clone was detected only once. The chain joins TRBV5-6 to TRBJ2-3; TRBD2 matches at 9 bases. Germline CDR1 reads SGHDT; CDR2 reads YYEEEE. CDR3 size: 16 residues. J was trimmed by 0 bases and V by 4 bases; bases with no gene match: 6. CDR3 residues: CASSAAGLASTDTQYF. The CDR3, as DNA: TGTGCCAGCAGCGCCGCGGGACTAGCTAGCACAGATACGCAGTATTTT.

The chain carries TRBV4-1 and TRBJ2-3, with D unresolved. Per germline, CDR1 MGHRA and CDR2 YSYEKL. The CDR3 totals 13 residues. Deletions cut 4 bases from V and 1 base from J, with 6 bases between. CDR3 in amino acids: CASSLLGTDTQYF. The CDR3 DNA reads TGCGCCAGCAGCCTTTTGGGCACAGATACGCAGTATTTT.

The chain is built from TRBV9 and TRBJ1-2, with unresolved D. This CDR3 comprises 15 residues. V lost 3 bases, J lost 5 bases, and 17 bases lay in between. The germline gives CDR1 SGDLS, CDR2 YYNGEE. The CDR3 loop is CASSGWRRAQYGYTF. In DNA form, the CDR3 reads TGTGCCAGCAGCGGTTGGCGGAGGGCCCAATATGGCTACACCTTC. Combining the CDR3 with reference TRBV9 and TRBJ1-2 gives the whole variable domain DSGVTQTPKHLITATGQRVTLRCSPRSGDLSVYWYQQSLDQGLQFLIQYYNGEERAKGNILERFSAQQFPDLHSELNLSSLELGDSALYFCASSGWRRAQYGYTFGSGTRLTVV.

The CDR3: CASSLQGGEQYF. In nucleotides, the CDR3 is TGTGCCAGCAGTTTACAGGGAGGCGAGCAGTACTTC. The rearrangement links TRBV27 to TRBJ2-7; possible D gene TRBD2, 6 bases. Germline V gives CDR1 MNHEY, CDR2 SMNVEV (reference sequence). The CDR3 covers 12 residues. V lost 2 bases, J lost 6 bases, and 8 bases lay in between.

V usage is TRBV30 and J usage is TRBJ1-1; TRBD1 is a possible D gene (5 bases). The V end was cut by 0 bases, the J end by 10 bases, with 12 bases between. Looked up from germline, CDR1 is GTSNPN and CDR2 is SVGIG (reference sequence). This CDR3 spans 12 amino acids. This CDR3 reads CAWSVGRGTAFF. CDR3 DNA: TGTGCCTGGAGTGTCGGAAGGGGCACAGCTTTCTTT.

The chain links TRBV29-1 to TRBJ2-7; 7 nucleotides line up with TRBD2. The length of the CDR3 is 13 residues. V lost 4 bases, J lost 3 bases, and 6 bases stayed unmatched. Germline V lookup: CDR1 SQVTM, CDR2 ANQGSEA. This CDR3 reads CSVASGDIYEQYF. CDR3 sequence (DNA): TGCAGCGTTGCCAGCGGGGATATCTACGAGCAGTACTTC.

This chain joins TRBV19 and TRBJ2-5; D not resolved. Germline V CDR1 and CDR2: LNHDA, SQIVND (reference sequence). This CDR3 is 14 amino acids long. V was trimmed by 5 bases and J by 5 bases, leaving 15 bases between them. CDR3 in DNA: TGTGCCAGTAGTCCAGGACGGGCGCAGGAGACCCAGTACTTC. This gives the protein CASSPGRAQETQYF.

This clone is labeled medium-sized (0.01 to 0.1%). V is TRBV19 and J is TRBJ1-2; D is unresolved. CDR3 size: 16 residues. The V and J ends lost 4 bases and 3 bases respectively, with 18 bases between them. Germline assignment: CDR1 LNHDA and CDR2 SQIVND (reference sequence). CDR3 amino acids: CASSTWFLGSDYGYTF. The CDR3 bases are TGTGCCAGTAGTACCTGGTTTCTGGGGAGCGACTATGGCTACACCTTC.

This clone is a singleton in its sample. V usage is TRBV6-1 and J usage is TRBJ2-1; 7 bases align to TRBD2. V lost 6 bases to trimming and J lost 11 bases; unmatched junction nucleotides: 7. The length of the CDR3 is 12 residues. Germline CDR1 is MNHNS and CDR2 is SASEGT. The CDR3, as DNA: TGTGCCAGCAGGGGGGGACTACCTAAGCAGTTCTTC. Amino acids: CASRGGLPKQFF.

V is TRBV7-7 and J is TRBJ2-6; no clear D gene. Germline CDR1 and CDR2: SSHAT and FNYEAQ (reference sequence). The CDR3 has 17 residues. V gave up 4 bases and J gave up 5 bases, with 18 bases separating them. CDR3 sequence reads: CASSWAMPQSRANVLTF. The CDR3 nucleotides are TGTGCCAGCAGCTGGGCTATGCCACAAAGTCGGGCCAACGTCCTGACTTTC. Full variable domain (remainder filled in from reference TRBV7-7 and TRBJ2-6): GAGVSQSPRYKVTKRGQDVTLRCDPISSHATLYWYQQALGQGPEFLTYFNYEAQPDKSGLPSDRFSAERPEGSISTLTIQRTEQRDSAMYRCASSWAMPQSRANVLTFGAGSRLTVL.

The V call is TRBV5-1, the J call TRBJ1-2; the D is unclear. Germline CDR1 reads SGHRS; CDR2 reads YFSETQ. This CDR3 has 14 amino acids. Trimming removed 5 bases at V and 5 bases at J, with 16 bases between. For the CDR3, the DNA is TGCGCCAGCAGAACCGGGATTTCCTCATATGGCTACACCTTC. Residues: CASRTGISSYGYTF.

With regard to this clone: The same CDR3 arises from other DNA sequences in this sample as well. This chain uses TRBV28 with TRBJ1-1; D gene uncertain. The germline V gene encodes CDR1 MDHEN and CDR2 SYDVKM. This CDR3 contains 13 residues. Trimming left V 5 bases short and J 0 bases short, with 7 bases between. The CDR3 DNA follows: TGTGCCAGCAGTCTACAAGTGAACACTGAAGCTTTCTTT. This translates into CASSLQVNTEAFF.

The gene calls are TRBV7-2 and TRBJ2-5; TRBD2 is a possible D gene (6 bases). The germline V gene encodes CDR1 SGHTA and CDR2 FQGNSA. This CDR3 has 14 residues. V was cut by 5 bases and J by 5 bases, with 15 bases left in between. CDR3 region: CASSPSRGKETQYF. DNA of the CDR3: TGTGCCAGCAGCCCGAGTCGGGGGAAGGAGACCCAGTACTTC.

The chain recombines TRBV7-2 with TRBJ2-2; TRBD1 aligns across 7 bases. The CDR3 has 17 amino acids. V shed 3 bases, J shed 4 bases, and the junction held 11 bases outside the gene matches. The germline V gene has CDR1 SGHTA and CDR2 FQGNSA. CDR3 nucleotides: TGTGCCAGCAGCTTTTCAATTAGACAGGGCTTCACCGGGGAGCTGTTTTTT. Its protein is CASSFSIRQGFTGELFF.

The chain carries TRBV18 and TRBJ1-5, with unresolved D. CDR1 and CDR2 from the germline V gene are KGHSH and LQKENI. The CDR3 has 13 residues. Trimming stripped 1 base from V and 1 base from J, with 2 bases between. The CDR3 DNA reads TGTGCCAGCTCACCACGAAGCAATCAGCCCCAGCATTTT. Protein product: CASSPRSNQPQHF.

The genes are TRBV6-5 and TRBJ1-4; 8 positions match TRBD1. The CDR3 loop spans 15 amino acids. V lost 5 bases and J lost 8; bases outside the gene matches: 10. The germline CDR1 and CDR2 sequences are MNHEY and SVGAGI. The CDR3 spells CASSGTGGYGEKLFF. CDR3 coding DNA: TGTGCCAGCAGTGGCACAGGGGGATACGGGGAAAAACTGTTTTTT.

The genes are TRBV11-2 and TRBJ2-5; perhaps TRBD1 as D (5 bases). Germline V gene lookup returns CDR1 SGHAT and CDR2 FQNNGV. The ends were cut back, 1 base at V and 4 bases at J, with 7 bases in the middle. The CDR3 consists of 13 residues. In nucleotides, the CDR3 is TGTGCCAGCAGCTTAGGTAGGGGAGAGACCCAGTACTTC. This encodes CASSLGRGETQYF.

This clone was detected a few times. This chain uses TRBV5-1 with TRBJ1-2, with no clear D. The CDR3 extends over 14 amino acids. Germline loops: CDR1 SGHRS, CDR2 YFSETQ. Trimming cost V 4 bases and J 4 bases, with 14 bases left between them. CDR3 amino acids: CASSPRHASYGYTF. The CDR3 coding sequence is TGCGCCAGCAGCCCCCGACATGCTTCCTATGGCTACACCTTC. The whole variable domain, filled in from reference TRBV5-1 and TRBJ1-2, reads KAGVTQTPRYLIKTRGQQVTLSCSPISGHRSVSWYQQTPGQGLQFLFEYFSETQRNKGNFPGRFSGRQFSNSRSEMNVSTLELGDSALYLCASSPRHASYGYTFGSGTRLTVV.

The chain combines TRBV9 with TRBJ2-1; maybe TRBD2 (6 bases). Germline values: CDR1 SGDLS, CDR2 YYNGEE. The CDR3 is 16 residues long. V shed 0 bases and J shed 3 bases, with 13 bases lying between them. CDR3 amino acids: CASSVDVAASYNEQFF. CDR3 bases: TGTGCCAGCAGCGTAGACGTAGCGGCCAGCTACAATGAGCAGTTCTTC. Based on the CDR3 plus reference TRBV9 and TRBJ2-1, the full variable domain is DSGVTQTPKHLITATGQRVTLRCSPRSGDLSVYWYQQSLDQGLQFLIQYYNGEERAKGNILERFSAQQFPDLHSELNLSSLELGDSALYFCASSVDVAASYNEQFFGPGTRLTVL.

The CDR3 DNA follows: TGTGCCACCTGGGACAGGATCTCTGGAAACACCATATATTTT. This codes for CATWDRISGNTIYF. The chain uses TRBV6-5 and TRBJ1-3; 8 bases match TRBD1. V lost 10 bases to trimming and J lost 0 bases; unmatched junction nucleotides: 5. This CDR3 region has 14 residues. The V gene's germline CDR1 is MNHEY and CDR2 SVGAGI.

The J gene is TRBJ2-7, the V gene TRBV5-1; D is undetermined. CDR1 is SGHRS, CDR2 YFSETQ, per germline. Trimming removed 4 bases at V and 5 bases at J, with 16 bases between. CDR3 length: 14 residues. CDR3 in amino acids: CASSPVEVSHEQYF. In nucleotides, the CDR3 is TGCGCCAGCAGCCCCGTCGAGGTTTCCCACGAGCAGTACTTC. The full variable domain, in which reference TRBV5-1 and TRBJ2-7 provide the parts outside the CDR3, is KAGVTQTPRYLIKTRGQQVTLSCSPISGHRSVSWYQQTPGQGLQFLFEYFSETQRNKGNFPGRFSGRQFSNSRSEMNVSTLELGDSALYLCASSPVEVSHEQYFGPGTRLTVT.

V is TRBV28 and J is TRBJ1-5, with a possible D match to TRBD1 (5 bases). The CDR3 contains 13 residues. From germline, CDR1 is MDHEN and CDR2 SYDVKM. V lost 5 bases and J lost 3, with 8 bases in between. This CDR3 is CASSLDNNQPQHF. Here the CDR3 DNA reads TGTGCCAGCAGTCTGGACAACAATCAGCCCCAGCATTTT.

This clone has a single count. CDR3 amino acids: CASSIRDRSGYTF. CDR3 bases: TGTGCCAGTAGTATCCGGGACAGGAGCGGCTACACCTTC. The chain recombines TRBV19 with TRBJ1-2; 8 bases are a match to TRBD1. Germline V gives CDR1 LNHDA, CDR2 SQIVND (reference sequence). V trimming: 3 bases; J trimming: 8 bases; junction bases outside the gene matches: 5. The CDR3 extends over 13 amino acids.